These 16 T cell receptor beta chains originate from one sample sequenced in a study of blood T cell repertoires in COVID-19. The method was immunoSEQ multiplex PCR; TCRdb's version includes in-frame clones alone and lacks a portion of them. The table records over 250,000 clones, about 90% of them present only once. What was sequenced was peripheral blood. Every receptor here comes from a woman in her forties or fifties with COVID-19, enrolled during active disease.

V is TRBV11-3 and J is TRBJ2-7, with TRBD1 as a possible D gene (5 bases). Germline V lookup: CDR1 SGHNT, CDR2 YENEEA. V lost 5 bases and J 5 bases, leaving 7 bases between the germline ends. The CDR3 is 11 amino acids. The CDR3 reads CASSARDEQYF. CDR3 bases: TGTGCCAGCAGCGCCAGGGACGAGCAGTACTTC.

This chain uses TRBV3-1 (or the pseudogene TRBV3-2) with TRBJ1-5; 8 bases match TRBD1. The CDR3 totals 14 residues. The germline V gene encodes CDR1 LGHDT and CDR2 YNNKEL (reference sequence). V gave up 3 bases and J gave up 8 bases; unmatched junction bases: 6. The CDR3, as DNA: TGTGCCAGCAGCCAGGGGACAGGATTGGAGCCCCAGCATTTT. This gives the protein CASSQGTGLEPQHF.

The genes are TRBV18 and TRBJ1-2, with 10 bases matching TRBD1. Germline V CDR1 and CDR2: KGHSH, LQKENI. Losses at the gene ends were 1 base for V and 2 bases for J; bases not matched to a gene: 10. The CDR3 spans 18 residues. The CDR3 DNA sequence: TGTGCCAGCTCACCACAATACCCGGGACAGGGGAGGAACTATGGCTACACCTTC. Its translation: CASSPQYPGQGRNYGYTF.

The chain employs TRBV10-3 and TRBJ2-7; TRBD2 agrees at 7 bases. With 4 bases clipped from V and 3 bases from J, the junction kept 0 bases outside the gene matches. Germline V gene lookup returns CDR1 ENHRY and CDR2 SYGVKD. This CDR3 comprises 12 residues. The CDR3 bases are TGTGCCATCAGTGGGACTAGCTACGAGCAGTACTTC. It is translated as CAISGTSYEQYF.

The chain combines TRBV19 with TRBJ1-4; D gene ambiguous. The CDR3 covers 15 residues. The V gene lost 5 bases and the J gene lost 8 bases, with 18 bases spanning the gap. CDR1 LNHDA and CDR2 SQIVND come from the germline V gene (reference sequence). The CDR3 region is CASSFGVTLEEKLFF. CDR3 DNA sequence: TGTGCCAGTAGTTTCGGGGTCACCCTAGAGGAAAAACTGTTTTTT.

The chain has TRBV6-6 and TRBJ2-3, with 7 bases aligning to TRBD1. The CDR3 contains 15 residues. V shed 5 bases, J shed 2 bases, and the junction held 7 bases outside the gene matches. In germline, CDR1 is MNHNY, CDR2 SVGAGI (reference sequence). CDR3 in DNA: TGTGCCAGCAGTAAACAACAGGGGACCACAGATACGCAGTATTTT. It codes for CASSKQQGTTDTQYF.

The chain recombines TRBV19 with TRBJ1-6; 8 bases are shared with TRBD1. Germline V gene data show CDR1 as LNHDA and CDR2 as SQIVND (reference sequence). The V segment lost 5 bases and the J segment 14 bases; nucleotides outside the gene matches: 14. The length of the CDR3 is 15 residues. The CDR3 loop reads CASSLEGTGRGTLHF. CDR3 sequence (DNA): TGTGCCAGTAGTCTCGAAGGGACAGGAAGAGGCACCCTCCACTTT.

For this clone: The same CDR3 arises from other DNA sequences in this sample as well. The chain employs TRBV6-2 or TRBV6-3 and TRBJ1-5; TRBD1 matches at 7 bases. This CDR3 spans 15 amino acids. Losses at the gene ends were 6 bases for V and 0 bases for J; bases not matched to a gene: 5. CDR1 and CDR2 (germline): MNHEY, SVGEGT. The CDR3 here is CASSRTGLSNQPQHF. Here the CDR3 DNA reads TGTGCCAGCAGCCGGACAGGCCTTAGCAATCAGCCCCAGCATTTT.

This chain uses TRBV27 with TRBJ1-2; 7 positions match TRBD1. Germline-derived CDR1 and CDR2 are MNHEY and SMNVEV (reference sequence). V lost 0 bases, J lost 4 bases, and 8 bases stayed unmatched. The CDR3 is 16 amino acids. The CDR3 sequence: CASSLSRQGPFYGYTF. The CDR3, as DNA: TGTGCCAGCAGTTTATCGAGACAGGGCCCTTTCTATGGCTACACCTTC.

This chain uses TRBV7-2 with TRBJ2-3, with 9 bases identical to TRBD1. This CDR3 contains 15 residues. V gave up 3 bases and J gave up 1 base; unmatched junction bases: 2. Germline V gives CDR1 SGHTA, CDR2 FQGNSA. CDR3 sequence: CASSLGQGGTDTQYF. The DNA of the CDR3 is TGTGCCAGCAGCTTGGGACAGGGCGGCACAGATACGCAGTATTTT.

This chain uses TRBV2 with TRBJ2-1, with 9 positions matching TRBD2. Per the germline V gene, CDR1 is SNHLY and CDR2 is FYNNEI. This CDR3 comprises 15 residues. V shed 6 bases and J 5 bases; nucleotides not matched to a gene: 8. CDR3 DNA sequence: TGTGCCAGCAGCAAGCGACTAGCGGCTAACAATGAGCAGTTCTTC. Encoded protein: CASSKRLAANNEQFF.

The J gene is TRBJ1-5, the V gene TRBV7-8; D is perhaps TRBD1 (6 bases). The CDR3 spans 21 residues. V lost 2 bases, J lost 0 bases, and 26 bases lay in between. The germline gives CDR1 SGHVS, CDR2 FQNEAQ. The CDR3, as DNA: TGTGCCAGCAGCTTAAGACCCGCGGGCAGGGGTACGGGGTATAGCAATCAGCCCCAGCATTTT. This sequence encodes CASSLRPAGRGTGYSNQPQHF.

The rearrangement joins TRBV19 to TRBJ2-5; 8 bases align to TRBD1. Germline trimming cut 4 bases from V and 5 bases from J; bases unmatched to any gene: 3. CDR3 size: 13 residues. CDR1 is LNHDA, CDR2 SQIVND, per germline (reference sequence). DNA of the CDR3: TGTGCCAGTAGTAGAAACAGGGGGGAGACCCAGTACTTC. This encodes CASSRNRGETQYF.

The V call is TRBV6-1, the J call TRBJ1-5; no clear D. V lost 3 bases and J lost 4, with 13 bases in between. CDR1 and CDR2 (germline): MNHNS, SASEGT. CDR3 size: 15 residues. CDR3 in DNA: TGTGCCAGCAGTGACGGTGTGAGCTGGAATCAGCCCCAGCATTTT. It yields the protein CASSDGVSWNQPQHF.

V usage is TRBV7-8 and J usage is TRBJ2-1; 10 bases agree with TRBD2. This CDR3 is built from 15 residues. Germline V CDR1 and CDR2: SGHVS, FQNEAQ. Unmatched junction bases numbered 6, after V lost 6 bases and J lost 4 bases. DNA for the CDR3: TGTGCCAGCAGTTTTAGCGGGAGGCCGTACAATGAGCAGTTCTTC. Protein sequence: CASSFSGRPYNEQFF.

This clone has a single count. The chain has TRBV25-1 and TRBJ1-1; 7 bases match TRBD1. Unmatched junction bases numbered 8, after V lost 4 bases and J lost 6 bases. Germline assignment: CDR1 MGHDK and CDR2 SYGVNS. This CDR3 contains 14 residues. CDR3 nucleotides: TGTGCCAGCAGTGTTGGGGCCAGGGGGTCTGAAGCTTTCTTT. Protein sequence: CASSVGARGSEAFF.